This T cell receptor (beta chain) was recovered during a study of Ad26.COV2.S vaccination and SARS-CoV-2 variants. Findings of the study overall: Substantial breadth in spike-specific CD8+ and CD4+ T cell responses was reportedly seen after vaccination. Spike-specific TCR breadth was greater in vaccine than placebo recipients.

The germline gives CDR1 SGHNT, CDR2 YYREEE (reference sequence). The V and J ends lost 2 bases and 8 bases, in that order; junction bases with no gene match: 9. CDR3 length equals 15 residues. Produced via immunoSEQ multiplex PCR; TCRdb's table is partial and in-frame only. The sample yields approximately 150,000 clones, about nine tenths seen once. A word on this clone: What it binds is unknown.

The gene calls are TRBV5-4 and TRBJ2-1; 8 bases agree with TRBD2. The source was peripheral blood, collected after recovery from COVID-19. The TCR comes from a human donor who had recovered from COVID-19. The CDR3 DNA sequence: TGTGCCAGCAGCTTTCCTAGCGGGTTTGGGGATGAGCAGTTCTTC. Protein sequence: CASSFPSGFGDEQFF.